This T cell receptor (beta chain) was profiled in a study of T cells after yellow fever vaccination. This clonotype was recorded a few times. For TCR, cDNA came from 5'RACE template switching, which added a universal primer site and UMIs. TCRdb processed the 5' RACE reads anew with MiXCR; each CDR3 protein has one entry. This table holds tens of thousands of distinct CDR3 sequences, about 7% found once. Sequenced material: CD8+ T cells sorted from PBMCs, taken 15 days after the yellow fever booster vaccination. The TCR sequence derives from a man aged 30 to 39 who received the YFV17D yellow fever vaccine.

The CDR3 region has the DNA TGTGCCAGCAGCCAGCTATACGAGCAGTACTTC. Its protein is CASSQLYEQYF. This sequence joins TRBV5-5 and TRBJ2-7, with D unresolved. Trimming cost V 4 bases and J 4 bases, with 6 bases left between them. Germline V lookup: CDR1 SGHKS, CDR2 YYEKEE (reference sequence). This CDR3 has 11 residues.